One and the same sample provided the 13 T cell receptor beta chains below, sequenced in a study of blood T cells in healthy people across ages. PCR was performed a second time for roughly 7 to 11 cycles using a sample-barcoded 5' primer and a J-beta primer mix. One entry per CDR3 protein results from TCRdb running MiXCR on the 5' RACE reads. Altogether approximately 800,000 distinct CDR3 sequences are present, roughly 25% being singletons, with the ten largest covering 3%. This same sample was also part of a study on T cells of mothers and their children.

Material for sequencing was blood. Receptor source: a boy between 5 and 17 years old in good health.

This chain links TRBV28 with TRBJ2-4; 9 bases match TRBD2. This CDR3 region has 15 residues. From germline, CDR1 is MDHEN and CDR2 SYDVKM. Trimming removed 0 bases from V and 7 bases from J; junction bases left unmatched: 4. The CDR3 nucleotides read TGTGCCAGCAGTTTATGGGCGGGGGGGCGGAACATTCAGTACTTC. It translates to CASSLWAGGRNIQYF.

This chain connects TRBV5-1 to TRBJ1-2; TRBD1 is a possible D gene (5 bases). Trimming removed 1 base at V and 4 bases at J, with 14 bases between. The CDR3 length is 15 residues. Per germline, CDR1 SGHRS and CDR2 YFSETQ. The CDR3 nucleotides read TGCGCCAGCAGCTTGTTCGACAGTCCGTCCTATGGCTACACCTTC. This gives the protein CASSLFDSPSYGYTF.

J is TRBJ1-1 and V is TRBV6-5; 7 bases agree with TRBD1. CDR3 size: 17 residues. J gave up 1 base and V 0 bases, and 8 bases lay outside the gene matches. Germline V lookup: CDR1 MNHEY, CDR2 SVGAGI. CDR3 sequence (DNA): TGTGCCAGCAGTTACTCGAGAGACAGGGCCCGGAACACTGAAGCTTTCTTT. It translates to CASSYSRDRARNTEAFF.

On this clonotype: At one of its ends the junction is not consistent with the germline gene, which may arise from a read error. The V gene is TRBV11-3, the J gene TRBJ2-2, with TRBD1 as a possible D gene (5 bases). The CDR3 is 13 residues long. Germline-derived CDR1 and CDR2 are SGHNT and YENEEA. Here the CDR3 reads CAISPQGAGSLFF. In DNA, the CDR3 is TGTGCCATCAGCCCCCAAGGGGCAGGGTCGCTGTTTTTT.

This chain joins TRBV4-1 and TRBJ2-7; 7 nucleotides align to TRBD1. Germline V lookup: CDR1 MGHRA, CDR2 YSYEKL. Trimming took 0 bases from V and 6 from J; bases not matched to a gene: 11. This CDR3 region has 16 residues. The CDR3 here is CASSQEGRGTVGEQYF. The CDR3 DNA is TGCGCCAGCAGCCAAGAAGGTAGAGGGACAGTCGGCGAGCAGTACTTC.

The chain's CDR3 is CASSLGLQQGWNEQFF. As DNA, the CDR3 is TGCGCCAGCAGCTTGGGATTGCAACAGGGATGGAATGAGCAGTTCTTC. The chain combines TRBV5-1 with TRBJ2-1, with a weak D call TRBD1 (6 bases). The V end was cut by 0 bases, the J end by 7 bases, with 17 bases between. This CDR3 has 16 residues. The germline V gene encodes CDR1 SGHRS and CDR2 YFSETQ. The whole variable domain, remainder taken from reference TRBV5-1 and TRBJ2-1, is KAGVTQTPRYLIKTRGQQVTLSCSPISGHRSVSWYQQTPGQGLQFLFEYFSETQRNKGNFPGRFSGRQFSNSRSEMNVSTLELGDSALYLCASSLGLQQGWNEQFFGPGTRLTVL.

This clonotype was seen a few times. The V call is TRBV25-1, the J call TRBJ2-7; D might be TRBD2 (6 bases). V lost 6 bases and J 6 bases, leaving 15 bases between the germline ends. Germline V gene lookup returns CDR1 MGHDK and CDR2 SYGVNS. The CDR3 sequence is 13 residues long. CDR3 residues: CASRTLAEGEQYF. CDR3 DNA sequence: TGTGCCAGCAGAACCCTTGCGGAGGGCGAGCAGTACTTC.

This clonotype was recorded many times. The V and J genes are TRBV6-5 and TRBJ2-7; D tentatively fits TRBD1 or TRBD2 (5 bases each). The CDR3 totals 14 residues. V lost 2 bases, J lost 2 bases, and 10 bases lay in between. CDR1 is MNHEY, CDR2 SVGAGI, per germline. CDR3 protein: CASSYGTGPYEQYF. The CDR3 DNA sequence: TGTGCCAGCAGTTACGGGACCGGTCCCTACGAGCAGTACTTC.

This clonotype was seen a few times. Germline and junction disagree at one end, which may indicate a read error. This chain joins TRBV29-1 and TRBJ2-3, with D possibly being TRBD2 (6 bases). The CDR3 contains 13 residues. Germline V gives CDR1 SQVTM, CDR2 ANQGSEA. CDR3 protein: CSVLTSRTDTQYF. The CDR3 DNA reads TGCAGCGTGCTCACTAGCCGCACGGATACGCAGTATTTT.

The CDR3 is CASSEAGGQGAYEQYF. CDR3 nucleotide sequence: TGTGCCAGCAGTGAAGCGGGGGGACAGGGGGCCTACGAGCAGTACTTC. V and J are TRBV6-1 and TRBJ2-7, with 11 bases lining up with TRBD1. Germline CDR1 is MNHNS and CDR2 is SASEGT. The CDR3 length is 16 residues. Trimming took 0 bases from V and 2 from J; bases not matched to a gene: 3.

This clonotype was observed a handful of times. The rearrangement joins TRBV29-1 to TRBJ2-5; possible D gene TRBD1, 5 bases. There are 12 residues in the CDR3. CDR1 and CDR2 (germline): SQVTM, ANQGSEA. CDR3 protein: CTVGAYQETQYF. CDR3 coding DNA: TGCACAGTAGGGGCGTACCAAGAGACCCAGTACTTC.

The chain carries TRBV6-5 and TRBJ2-7, with TRBD1 as a possible D gene (6 bases). The ends were cut back, 5 bases at V and 3 bases at J, with 17 bases in the middle. Germline CDR1 MNHEY, CDR2 SVGAGI. CDR3 size: 15 residues. The CDR3 region is CASSLQDSGGYEQYF. The CDR3 DNA reads TGTGCCAGCAGTCTACAGGACAGTGGGGGCTACGAGCAGTACTTC.

This chain joins TRBV5-1 and TRBJ1-5; TRBD1 might be the D (5 bases). V lost 4 bases to trimming and J lost 5 bases, with 13 bases between them. Germline CDR1 is SGHRS and CDR2 is YFSETQ. This CDR3 has 14 residues. CDR3 residues: CASSGGDRDQPQHF. The CDR3, as DNA: TGCGCCAGCAGCGGAGGGGACCGGGATCAGCCCCAGCATTTT.